Below, 3 T cell receptor beta chains from the same sample are listed, as sequenced in a study of T cell repertoires in cytomegalovirus infection. No antigen has been identified for these receptors. TCRdb processed the reads anew with MiXCR; each CDR3 protein has one entry. Of a few hundred thousand distinct CDR3 sequences listed, just under 40% are singletons. The sample was cultured PBMCs, taken from culture after CMV antigen stimulation. These TCRs come from a human donor in good health (CMV status not recorded). Some clones in this sample may be carry-over from other donors' samples.

This clonotype was detected only a few times. The gene calls are TRBV25-1 and TRBJ2-6, with TRBD1 as a possible D gene (8 bases). V was clipped by 3 bases and J by 2 bases, with 17 bases between them. Looked up from germline, CDR1 is MGHDK and CDR2 is SYGVNS. This CDR3 is built from 18 residues. This CDR3 is CASSDLTGAGAGANVLTF. DNA for the CDR3: TGTGCCAGCAGTGACTTGACAGGGGCGGGGGCTGGGGCCAACGTCCTGACTTTC.

The J gene is TRBJ2-1, the V gene TRBV6-2 or TRBV6-3, with D tentatively TRBD2 (6 bases). V was shortened by 7 bases and J by 0 bases, with 13 bases between the two germline ends. Germline assignment: CDR1 MNHEY and CDR2 SVGEGT. The CDR3 has 15 amino acids. As DNA, the CDR3 is TGTGCCAGCAACCTACTCGGGAGCTCCTACAATGAGCAGTTCTTC. Translation: CASNLLGSSYNEQFF.

This clonotype was seen many times. The V call is TRBV7-2, the J call TRBJ1-5; tentatively, D is TRBD1 (6 bases). The germline V and J ends were trimmed by 2 bases and 4 bases, with 6 bases remaining between them. Germline V gives CDR1 SGHTA, CDR2 FQGNSA. The CDR3 has 13 amino acids. CDR3 in amino acids: CASSLRGNQPQHF. In DNA, the CDR3 is TGTGCCAGCAGCTTAAGGGGGAATCAGCCCCAGCATTTT. Supplemented by reference TRBV7-2 and TRBJ1-5, the full variable domain reads GAGVSQSPSNKVTEKGKDVELRCDPISGHTALYWYRQSLGQGLEFLIYFQGNSAPDKSGLPSDRFSAERTGGSVSTLTIQRTQQEDSAVYLCASSLRGNQPQHFGDGTRLSIL.